The clone carrying this T cell receptor (beta chain) appeared once. Its antigen remains unidentified. This sample was included in a study of T cell responses to AZD1222 COVID-19 vaccine. Germline CDR1 reads SQVTM; CDR2 reads ANQGSEA. The CDR3 spans 15 residues. V shed 1 base and J 4 bases; nucleotides not matched to a gene: 4. Sequenced by immunoSEQ multiplex PCR; TCRdb stores in-frame clones only, minus some. The repertoire holds some 180,000 clones, with roughly 91% as singletons. The study's findings and limits: Only a handful of individuals given AZD1222 were seropositive at baseline.

The source was peripheral blood, collected 28 days after the second dose of the MenACWY control vaccine. The origin of this receptor is an adult who received the MenACWY meningococcal vaccine as a control. The chain uses TRBV29-1 and TRBJ1-2; TRBD1 aligns across 12 bases. CDR3 bases: TGCAGCGTTGAAGGGGACAGGGGGCTTCCCTATGGCTACACCTTC. This translates into CSVEGDRGLPYGYTF.